This T cell receptor beta chain was sequenced in a study of CD8 T cells in Susac syndrome. V lost 6 bases to trimming and J lost 4 bases; unmatched junction nucleotides: 17. CDR1 SEHNR and CDR2 FQNEAQ come from the germline V gene (reference sequence). The CDR3 sequence is 17 residues long. Study conclusions and caveats: The study recognized that the number of individuals in its TCR sequencing and HLA analysis was relatively small.

Controls matched for sex and age were healthy donors. cDNA came from approximately 0.5 to 1 ug RNA primed by random hexamers. An immunoSEQ multiplex PCR generated amplified TCR beta CDR3 products spanning 54 Vbeta and 13 Jbeta. TCRdb re-called the immunoSEQ multiplex PCR reads through MiXCR, storing one row per CDR3 protein. The table lists 100,000 to 150,000 distinct CDR3 sequences, 90% to 95% of them singletons. About this clonotype: The antigen is undetermined.

This chain connects TRBV7-9 to TRBJ2-5; 7 nucleotides match TRBD2. This TCR came from a human donor in good health. Sequenced material: CD4+ T cells from PBMCs. The CDR3 is CASRGEKREGPVETQYF. The DNA of the CDR3 is TGTGCCAGCAGGGGCGAAAAGCGGGAAGGCCCCGTAGAGACCCAGTACTTC.